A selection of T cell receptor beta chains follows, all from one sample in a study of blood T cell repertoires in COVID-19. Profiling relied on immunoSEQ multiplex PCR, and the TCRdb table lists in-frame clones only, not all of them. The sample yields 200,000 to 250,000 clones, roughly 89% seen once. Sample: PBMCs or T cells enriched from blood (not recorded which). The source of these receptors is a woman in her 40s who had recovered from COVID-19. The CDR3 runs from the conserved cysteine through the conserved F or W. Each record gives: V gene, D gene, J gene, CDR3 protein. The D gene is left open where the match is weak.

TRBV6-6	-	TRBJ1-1	CASIRSDMNTEAFF
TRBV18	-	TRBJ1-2	CASSPRLVGAPGGYTF
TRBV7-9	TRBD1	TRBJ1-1	CASSPRQGAQQNTEAFF
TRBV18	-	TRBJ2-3	CASSPMLAKGADTQYF
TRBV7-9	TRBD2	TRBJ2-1	CASSLSGGRSYNEQFF
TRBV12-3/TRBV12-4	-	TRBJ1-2	CASSTSYGYTF
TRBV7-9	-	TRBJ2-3	CASSATGLPGTDTQYF
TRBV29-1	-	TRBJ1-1	CSVEGAWTEAFF
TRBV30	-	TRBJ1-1	CAWRQNLMNTEAFF
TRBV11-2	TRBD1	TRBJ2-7	CASSGNRGSYEQYF
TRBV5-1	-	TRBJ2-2	CASSLGAGELFF
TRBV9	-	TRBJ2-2	CASSLSSGKGGELFF
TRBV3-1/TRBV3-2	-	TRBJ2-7	CASSQEGSGHEQYF
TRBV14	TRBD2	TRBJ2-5	CASSRLGGSVQTQYF
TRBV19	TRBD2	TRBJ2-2	CASSPTSGRRTGELFF
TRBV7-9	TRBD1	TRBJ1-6	CASTSTGGYNSPLHF
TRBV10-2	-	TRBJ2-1	CASSEPRYGVYNEQFF
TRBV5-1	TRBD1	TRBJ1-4	CASSLWYGTGVEKLFF
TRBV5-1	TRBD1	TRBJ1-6	CASSNGQENSPLHF
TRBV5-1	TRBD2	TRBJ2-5	CASSPGSGAQETQYF
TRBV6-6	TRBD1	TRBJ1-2	CASSRGGEGPNYGYTF
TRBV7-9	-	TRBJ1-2	CASSLASQDPGSYGYTF
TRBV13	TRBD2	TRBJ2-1	CASSLGTGGRRYNEQFF
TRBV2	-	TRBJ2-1	CASSEAGGSKFF
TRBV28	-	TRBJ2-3	CASTPGPGLSTDTQYF
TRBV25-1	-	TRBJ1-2	CASSDPVNYGYTF
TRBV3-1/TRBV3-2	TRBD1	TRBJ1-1	CASSQLTGTTEAFF
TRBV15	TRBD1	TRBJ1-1	CATWTGEDTEAFF